This is a list of T cell receptor beta chains from one sample in a study of identical twins. TCRdb fed the 5' RACE reads into MiXCR, producing one record per CDR3 protein. Of hundreds of thousands of distinct CDR3 sequences in the sample, about 9.4% were seen once. These data are also associated with another study on yellow fever vaccine responses in identical twins.

Specimen: PBMCs. The receptors here all came from a woman aged 18-29 years in good health. CDR3s include the opening cysteine and the closing phenylalanine or tryptophan. D genes are given only for firm matches. Clone size appears in some rows only: once, few, many, or a class for an expanded clone.

d_call: .; v_call: TRBV29-1; clone_size: many; j_call: TRBJ2-4; cdr3_aa: CSVEEGSGIAKNIQYF; cdr3_nt: TGCAGCGTTGAAGAGGGCAGTGGGATAGCCAAAAACATTCAGTACTTC
d_call: .; v_call: TRBV9; clone_size: .; j_call: TRBJ2-5; cdr3_aa: CASSAGPSGTQYF; cdr3_nt: TGTGCCAGCAGCGCGGGCCCTTCGGGGACCCAGTACTTC
d_call: .; v_call: TRBV11-2; clone_size: .; j_call: TRBJ2-1; cdr3_aa: CASSFGAGALNEQFF; cdr3_nt: TGTGCCAGCAGCTTTGGGGCCGGGGCTCTCAATGAGCAGTTCTTC
d_call: TRBD1; v_call: TRBV29-1; clone_size: many; j_call: TRBJ2-4; cdr3_aa: CSVSEGGGNIQYF; cdr3_nt: TGCAGCGTTAGCGAAGGGGGCGGGAACATTCAGTACTTC
d_call: .; v_call: TRBV15; clone_size: few; j_call: TRBJ2-5; cdr3_aa: CATSRDGYQETQYF; cdr3_nt: TGTGCCACCAGCAGAGATGGGTATCAAGAGACCCAGTACTTC
d_call: .; v_call: TRBV7-9; clone_size: .; j_call: TRBJ2-2; cdr3_aa: CASSPVAGELFF; cdr3_nt: TGTGCCAGCAGCCCCGTGGCGGGGGAGCTGTTTTTT
d_call: .; v_call: TRBV10-3; clone_size: .; j_call: TRBJ2-1; cdr3_aa: CATDPGGSGGIDEQFF; cdr3_nt: TGTGCCACCGACCCCGGAGGGAGTGGGGGGATCGATGAGCAGTTCTTC
d_call: .; v_call: TRBV18; clone_size: .; j_call: TRBJ1-2; cdr3_aa: CASSQDLLANYGYTF; cdr3_nt: TGTGCCAGCTCCCAGGACCTCCTGGCTAACTATGGCTACACCTTC
d_call: .; v_call: TRBV24-1; clone_size: many; j_call: TRBJ2-7; cdr3_aa: CATSGGTEIYEQYF; cdr3_nt: TGTGCCACCAGTGGCGGGACAGAAATCTACGAGCAGTACTTC
d_call: TRBD2; v_call: TRBV4-3; clone_size: many; j_call: TRBJ2-1; cdr3_aa: CASSQDPLAGYNEQFF; cdr3_nt: TGCGCCAGCAGCCAAGATCCCCTAGCGGGGTACAATGAGCAGTTCTTC
d_call: TRBD2; v_call: TRBV20-1; clone_size: .; j_call: TRBJ2-4; cdr3_aa: CSALTGTRLDIQYF; cdr3_nt: TGCAGTGCTTTAACCGGGACTAGGTTGGACATTCAGTACTTC
d_call: TRBD2; v_call: TRBV9; clone_size: .; j_call: TRBJ2-5; cdr3_aa: CASSVGGSGRTQETQYF; cdr3_nt: TGTGCCAGCAGCGTAGGGGGTAGCGGGAGGACCCAAGAGACCCAGTACTTC
d_call: .; v_call: TRBV10-3; clone_size: few; j_call: TRBJ2-5; cdr3_aa: CAIREQFGETQYF; cdr3_nt: TGTGCCATCCGGGAACAGTTCGGAGAGACCCAGTACTTC